Listed here is a single T cell receptor beta chain. This record comes from a study of T cells expressing NK-cell markers. The CDR3 covers 14 residues. Germline CDR1 reads SGHTA; CDR2 reads FQGTGA. TCRdb reprocessed the 5' RACE reads; each CDR3 protein has one entry and no DNA is given. The clone table shows about 430,000 distinct CDR3 sequences, with the ten largest holding roughly 1.4%. Sequencing was done on a sample of blood T cells: a sorted CD56 or NKG2C T cell subset, CD4+ or CD8+ T cells, or bulk PBMC T cells (not recorded which). The receptor comes from a woman between 50 and 59 years old in good health. V is TRBV7-3 and J is TRBJ1-1; TCRdb reports TRBD1, a call that lacks DNA to check it against. The CDR3 reads CASSPEGAEQLAFF.